These 9 T cell receptor beta chains were sequenced from one sample in a study of beta chain features in type 1 diabetes. The sequenced template was cDNA made from the entire isolated RNA. This table comes from immunoSEQ multiplex PCR, and its TCRdb copy is limited to in-frame clones, with some not included. This table holds 430,000 or so clones, approximately 10% found once. The sequencing input was naive CD4+ T cells from blood. All receptors derive from a woman younger than 30 in good health.

This clone was counted only a few times. This chain joins TRBV15 and TRBJ2-7; D tentatively fits TRBD1 or TRBD2 (5 bases each). The CDR3 has 15 residues. Germline lookup yields CDR1 LNHNV and CDR2 YYDKDF (reference sequence). V was trimmed by 4 bases and J by 6 bases, leaving 19 bases between them. CDR3 bases: TGTGCCACCAGCATACGGGGCAGGACTCTACCCGAGCAGTACTTC. Translated: CATSIRGRTLPEQYF.

The V and J genes are TRBV7-3 and TRBJ2-1; a possible D gene is TRBD1 (5 bases). Trimming cost V 4 bases and J 0 bases, with 10 bases left between them. CDR1 and CDR2 (germline): SGHTA, FQGTGA. The CDR3 sequence is 15 residues long. Here the CDR3 DNA reads TGTGCCAGCAGCTCACGACAGAGCTCCTACAATGAGCAGTTCTTC. Protein: CASSSRQSSYNEQFF.

This clone came up a few times. The chain joins TRBV7-2 to TRBJ2-3; the match to TRBD2 covers 7 bases. The CDR3 length is 14 residues. CDR1 is SGHTA, CDR2 FQGNSA, per germline. The V and J ends lost 6 bases and 4 bases, in that order; junction bases with no gene match: 7. CDR3 protein: CASRRTRVADTQYF. CDR3 DNA sequence: TGTGCCAGCAGAAGGACTAGGGTGGCAGATACGCAGTATTTT.

As regards this clone: Germline is not matched at one junction end, which may reflect a read error. The J gene is TRBJ1-1, the V gene TRBV6-6; perhaps TRBD1 as D (5 bases). CDR3 length: 13 residues. Germline V gene data show CDR1 as MNHNY and CDR2 as SVGAGI (reference sequence). CDR3 sequence: CSSSAGTDTEAFF. The CDR3 DNA reads as TGTTCCAGCAGTGCCGGGACGGACACTGAAGCTTTCTTT.

This clone was seen a handful of times. V gene TRBV14 combines with J gene TRBJ2-1, with 7 bases lining up with TRBD2. This CDR3 has 14 amino acids. In germline, CDR1 is SGHDN, CDR2 FVKESK. Trimming removed 4 bases from V and 4 bases from J; junction bases left unmatched: 4. The CDR3 is CASSLSGGYNEQFF. CDR3 DNA sequence: TGTGCCAGCAGCCTCTCGGGGGGTTACAATGAGCAGTTCTTC.

Only a few counts were recorded for this clone. V usage is TRBV5-4 and J usage is TRBJ2-5; 8 nucleotides match TRBD2. Trimming cost V 0 bases and J 2 bases; bases outside gene matches: 3. This CDR3 spans 15 amino acids. CDR1 and CDR2 (germline): SGHNT, YYREEE (reference sequence). DNA of the CDR3: TGTGCCAGCAGCTTGGGGTTAGCGGGGCAAGAGACCCAGTACTTC. This translates into CASSLGLAGQETQYF.

The chain has TRBV5-1 and TRBJ2-2, with D perhaps given as TRBD1 or TRBD2 (5 bases each). Deletions cut 4 bases from V and 4 bases from J, with 11 bases between. CDR1 and CDR2 from the germline V gene are SGHRS and YFSETQ. There are 14 residues in the CDR3. CDR3 DNA sequence: TGCGCCAGCAGCACCCAGGGAGCCACCGGGGAGCTGTTTTTT. It specifies CASSTQGATGELFF.

The chain recombines TRBV18 with TRBJ2-7, with TRBD1 identical over 9 bases. CDR3 length: 16 residues. V was pared by 4 bases and J by 0 bases, with 7 bases of the junction left unmatched. Germline V CDR1 and CDR2: KGHSH, LQKENI. CDR3 protein: CASSRSGTGPSYEQYF. CDR3 nucleotide sequence: TGTGCCAGCTCACGCTCCGGGACAGGGCCCTCCTACGAGCAGTACTTC.

In its sample, this clone was seen a few times. The V gene is TRBV30, the J gene TRBJ1-1; D gene uncertain. The V gene's germline CDR1 is GTSNPN and CDR2 SVGIG (reference sequence). Trimming shortened V by 1 base and J by 0 bases, and 9 bases separated the two germline ends. CDR3 length equals 14 residues. The chain's CDR3 is CAWSGYGVNTEAFF. The CDR3 DNA is TGTGCCTGGAGTGGGTACGGGGTGAACACTGAAGCTTTCTTT.